This TCR beta chain was recovered during a study of T-cell reconstitution after alpha-beta-depleted transplantation in children. The germline V and J ends were trimmed by 0 bases and 5 bases, with 19 bases remaining between them. This CDR3 contains 17 residues. The germline gives CDR1 LGHDT, CDR2 YNNKEL (reference sequence). This clonotype was seen a few times. This sample's TCRbeta library carried unique molecular identifier barcodes. TCRdb reprocessed the PCR reads via MiXCR and lists one record per CDR3 protein. The sample holds approximately 510,000 distinct CDR3 sequences, around 20% seen once. V is TRBV3-1 and J is TRBJ1-1; weak D call: TRBD1 (5 bases). The sequence was obtained from a human donor who donated a stem cell graft to a child with acute lymphoblastic leukemia. Sequencing was performed on PBMCs from the stem cell graft donor, taken from the stem cell graft. The CDR3 sequence is CASSQDSGPLSRTEAFF. CDR3 nucleotides: TGTGCCAGCAGCCAAGACTCAGGGCCCCTTAGTAGAACTGAAGCTTTCTTT.